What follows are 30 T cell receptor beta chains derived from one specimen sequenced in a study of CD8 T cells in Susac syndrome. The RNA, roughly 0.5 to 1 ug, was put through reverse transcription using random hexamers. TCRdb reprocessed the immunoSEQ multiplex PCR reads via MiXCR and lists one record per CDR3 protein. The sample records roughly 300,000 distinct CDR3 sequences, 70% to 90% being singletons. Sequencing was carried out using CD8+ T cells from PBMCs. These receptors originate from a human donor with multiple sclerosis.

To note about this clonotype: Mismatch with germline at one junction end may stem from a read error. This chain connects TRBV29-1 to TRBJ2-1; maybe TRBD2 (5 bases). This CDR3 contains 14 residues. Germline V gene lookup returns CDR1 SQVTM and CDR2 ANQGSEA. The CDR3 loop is CSVELITDYNEQLF. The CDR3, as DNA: TGCAGCGTTGAGTTGATAACAGACTACAATGAGCAGCTCTTC.

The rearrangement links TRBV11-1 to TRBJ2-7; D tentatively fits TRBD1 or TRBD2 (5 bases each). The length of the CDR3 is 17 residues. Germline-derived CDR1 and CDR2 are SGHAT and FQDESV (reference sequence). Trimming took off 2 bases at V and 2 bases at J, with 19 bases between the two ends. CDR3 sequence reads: CASSLRRLGTETYEQYF. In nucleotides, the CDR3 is TGTGCCAGCAGCTTACGAAGGCTAGGGACGGAAACCTACGAGCAGTACTTC.

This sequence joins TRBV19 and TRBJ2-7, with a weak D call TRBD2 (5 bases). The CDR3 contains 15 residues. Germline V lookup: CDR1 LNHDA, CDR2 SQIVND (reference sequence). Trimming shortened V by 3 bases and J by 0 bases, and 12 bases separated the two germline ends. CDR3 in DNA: TGTGCCAGTAGTATGGGAAGCGGCCACTCCTACGAGCAGTACTTC. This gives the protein CASSMGSGHSYEQYF.

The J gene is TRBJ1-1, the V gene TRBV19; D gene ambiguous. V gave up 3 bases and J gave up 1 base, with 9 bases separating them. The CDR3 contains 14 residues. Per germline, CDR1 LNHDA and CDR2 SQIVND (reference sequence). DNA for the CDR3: TGTGCCAGTAGTATGACCTGGCCGAACACTGAAGCTTTCTTT. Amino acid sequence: CASSMTWPNTEAFF. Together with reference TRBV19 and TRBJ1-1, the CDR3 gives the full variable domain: DGGITQSPKYLFRKEGQNVTLSCEQNLNHDAMYWYRQDPGQGLRLIYYSQIVNDFQKGDIAEGYSVSREKKESFPLTVTSAQKNPTAFYLCASSMTWPNTEAFFGQGTRLTVV.

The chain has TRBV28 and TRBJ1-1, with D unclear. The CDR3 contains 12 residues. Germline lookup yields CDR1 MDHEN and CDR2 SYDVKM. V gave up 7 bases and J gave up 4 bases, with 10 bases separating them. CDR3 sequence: CASKRRSTEAFF. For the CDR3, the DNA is TGTGCCAGCAAGCGTCGGAGCACTGAAGCTTTCTTT.

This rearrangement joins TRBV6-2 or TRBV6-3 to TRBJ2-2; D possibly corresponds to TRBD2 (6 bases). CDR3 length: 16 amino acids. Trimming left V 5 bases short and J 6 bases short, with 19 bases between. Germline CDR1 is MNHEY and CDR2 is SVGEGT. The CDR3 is CASSDQAERAAGELFF. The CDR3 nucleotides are TGTGCCAGCAGTGACCAGGCTGAGCGGGCCGCCGGGGAGCTGTTTTTT.

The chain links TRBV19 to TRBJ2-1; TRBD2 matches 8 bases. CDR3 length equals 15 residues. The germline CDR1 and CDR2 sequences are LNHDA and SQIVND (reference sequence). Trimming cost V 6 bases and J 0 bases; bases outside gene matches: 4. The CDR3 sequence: CASSLTSASYNEQFF. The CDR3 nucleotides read TGTGCCAGTAGCCTGACTAGCGCCTCCTACAATGAGCAGTTCTTC.

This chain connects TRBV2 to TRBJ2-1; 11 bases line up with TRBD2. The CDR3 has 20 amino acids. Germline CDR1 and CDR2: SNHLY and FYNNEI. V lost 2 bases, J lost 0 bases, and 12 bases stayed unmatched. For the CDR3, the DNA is TGTGCCAGCAGTGAATCTTGGATAGCGGGAGGGAGGAGCTCCTACAATGAGCAGTTCTTC. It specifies CASSESWIAGGRSSYNEQFF.

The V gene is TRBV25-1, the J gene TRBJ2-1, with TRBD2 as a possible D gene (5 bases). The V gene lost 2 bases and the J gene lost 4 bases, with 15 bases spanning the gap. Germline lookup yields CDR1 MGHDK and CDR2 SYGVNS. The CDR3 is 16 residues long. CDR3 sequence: CASSEPPGFTYNEQFF. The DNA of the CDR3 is TGTGCCAGCAGTGAACCGCCGGGATTTACTTACAATGAGCAGTTCTTC.

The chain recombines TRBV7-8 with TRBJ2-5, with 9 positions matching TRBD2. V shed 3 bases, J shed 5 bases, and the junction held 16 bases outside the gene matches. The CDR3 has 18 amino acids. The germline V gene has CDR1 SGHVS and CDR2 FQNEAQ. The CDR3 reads CASSFLMASGNEGETQYF. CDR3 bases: TGTGCCAGCAGCTTTCTAATGGCTAGCGGGAATGAGGGGGAGACCCAGTACTTC.

Here the CDR3 reads CASSPSYRGGYQPQHF. The CDR3 DNA is TGTGCCAGCAGTCCCAGCTACAGGGGAGGGTATCAGCCCCAGCATTTT. The chain carries TRBV27 and TRBJ1-5, with 7 bases aligning to TRBD1. Germline CDR1 MNHEY, CDR2 SMNVEV (reference sequence). Trimming took 5 bases from V and 5 from J; bases not matched to a gene: 12. This CDR3 has 16 amino acids.

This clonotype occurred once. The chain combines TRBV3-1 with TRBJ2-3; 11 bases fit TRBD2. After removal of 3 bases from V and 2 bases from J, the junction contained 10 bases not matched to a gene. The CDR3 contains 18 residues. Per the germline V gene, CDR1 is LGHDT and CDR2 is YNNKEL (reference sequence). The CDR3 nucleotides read TGTGCCAGCAGCCATTATCGGATGGGACTAGCGGACACAGATACGCAGTATTTT. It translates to CASSHYRMGLADTDTQYF.

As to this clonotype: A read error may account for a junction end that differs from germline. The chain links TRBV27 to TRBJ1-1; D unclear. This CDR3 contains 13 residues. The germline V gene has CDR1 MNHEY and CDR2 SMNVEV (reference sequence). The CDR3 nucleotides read TGTTCCAGCAGTTTAGGCATGAACACTGAAGCTTTCTTT. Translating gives CSSSLGMNTEAFF.

The DNA for the CDR3 is TGTGCCAGCAGCTTACGTAGCGGGCCAGAGACCCAGTACTTC. Amino acids: CASSLRSGPETQYF. The chain uses TRBV11-2 and TRBJ2-5, with 7 bases matching TRBD2. The CDR3 sequence is 14 residues long. The trim removed 2 bases at V and 4 bases at J, leaving 4 bases unmatched. Germline values: CDR1 SGHAT, CDR2 FQNNGV.

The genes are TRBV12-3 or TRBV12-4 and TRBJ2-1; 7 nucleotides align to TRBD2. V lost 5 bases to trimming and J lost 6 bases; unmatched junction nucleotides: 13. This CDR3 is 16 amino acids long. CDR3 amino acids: CASSPPFREELNEQFF. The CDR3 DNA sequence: TGTGCCAGCAGTCCCCCCTTTCGGGAGGAACTCAATGAGCAGTTCTTC.

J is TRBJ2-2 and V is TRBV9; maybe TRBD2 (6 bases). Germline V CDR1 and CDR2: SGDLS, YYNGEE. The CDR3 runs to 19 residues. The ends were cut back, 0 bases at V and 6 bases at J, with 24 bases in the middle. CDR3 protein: CASSVAVTGTGGQPGELFF. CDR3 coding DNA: TGTGCCAGCAGCGTAGCAGTTACTGGGACTGGAGGCCAGCCCGGGGAGCTGTTTTTT.

The CDR3 region has the DNA TGTGCCAGCAGTTTATGGGGGGGGGTGGACAATCAGCCCCAGCATTTT. Its protein product is CASSLWGGVDNQPQHF. The V call is TRBV28, the J call TRBJ1-5, with D maybe TRBD1 (5 bases). This CDR3 is built from 16 residues. Germline assignment: CDR1 MDHEN and CDR2 SYDVKM. V was cut by 0 bases and J by 3 bases, with 12 bases left in between.

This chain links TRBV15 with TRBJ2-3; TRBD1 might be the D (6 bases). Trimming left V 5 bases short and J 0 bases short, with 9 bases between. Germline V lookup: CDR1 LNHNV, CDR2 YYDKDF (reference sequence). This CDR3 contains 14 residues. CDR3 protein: CATSETGSTDTQYF. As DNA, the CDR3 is TGTGCCACCAGCGAAACAGGGAGCACAGATACGCAGTATTTT.

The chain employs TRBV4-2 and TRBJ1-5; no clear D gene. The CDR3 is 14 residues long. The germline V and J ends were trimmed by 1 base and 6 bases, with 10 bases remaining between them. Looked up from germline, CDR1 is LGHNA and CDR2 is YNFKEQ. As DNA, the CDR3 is TGTGCCAGCAGCCAAGGGCGACGGGGTCAGCCCCAGCATTTT. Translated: CASSQGRRGQPQHF.

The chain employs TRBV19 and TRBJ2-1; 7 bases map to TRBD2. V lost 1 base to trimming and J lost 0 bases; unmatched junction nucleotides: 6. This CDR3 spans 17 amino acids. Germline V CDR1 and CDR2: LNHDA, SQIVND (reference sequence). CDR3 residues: CASSIGAGLFSYNEQFF. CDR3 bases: TGTGCCAGTAGTATAGGAGCGGGGCTTTTCTCCTACAATGAGCAGTTCTTC.

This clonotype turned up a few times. The CDR3 nucleotides are TGTGCCATCAGTGAGTCCATTTACAGAATAGGACCAGACTCCTACGAGCAGTACTTC. It codes for CAISESIYRIGPDSYEQYF. This chain links TRBV10-3 with TRBJ2-7; no clear D gene. The V end was cut by 0 bases, the J end by 0 bases, with 21 bases between. The CDR3 loop spans 19 amino acids. Germline assignment: CDR1 ENHRY and CDR2 SYGVKD.

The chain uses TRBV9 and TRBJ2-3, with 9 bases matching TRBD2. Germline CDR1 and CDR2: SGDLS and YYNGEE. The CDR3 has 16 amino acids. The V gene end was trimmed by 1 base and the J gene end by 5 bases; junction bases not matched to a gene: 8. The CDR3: CASSVSPAGGGDTQYF. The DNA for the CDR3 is TGTGCCAGCAGCGTAAGCCCAGCGGGAGGTGGAGATACGCAGTATTTT.

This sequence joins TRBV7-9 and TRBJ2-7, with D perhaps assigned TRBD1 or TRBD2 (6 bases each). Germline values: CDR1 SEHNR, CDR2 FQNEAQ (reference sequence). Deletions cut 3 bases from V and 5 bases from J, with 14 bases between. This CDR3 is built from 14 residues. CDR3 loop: CASSFGGTLNEQYF. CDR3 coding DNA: TGTGCCAGCAGCTTTGGGGGGACACTCAACGAGCAGTACTTC. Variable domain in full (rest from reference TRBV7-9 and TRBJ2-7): DTGVSQNPRHKITKRGQNVTFRCDPISEHNRLYWYRQTLGQGPEFLTYFQNEAQLEKSRLLSDRFSAERPKGSFSTLEIQRTEQGDSAMYLCASSFGGTLNEQYFGPGTRLTVT.

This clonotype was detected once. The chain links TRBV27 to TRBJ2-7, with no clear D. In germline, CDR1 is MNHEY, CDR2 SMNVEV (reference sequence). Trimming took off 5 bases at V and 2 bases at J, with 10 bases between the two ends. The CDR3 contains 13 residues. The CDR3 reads CASSISETYEQYF. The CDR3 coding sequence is TGTGCCAGCAGTATCTCTGAAACCTACGAGCAGTACTTC.

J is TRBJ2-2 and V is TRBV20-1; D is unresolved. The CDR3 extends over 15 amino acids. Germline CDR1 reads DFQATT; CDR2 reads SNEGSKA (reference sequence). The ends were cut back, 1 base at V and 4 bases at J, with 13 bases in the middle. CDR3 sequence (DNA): TGCAGTGCTAGAGGCCACCCTCCGAGCACCGGGGAGCTGTTTTTT. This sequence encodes CSARGHPPSTGELFF.

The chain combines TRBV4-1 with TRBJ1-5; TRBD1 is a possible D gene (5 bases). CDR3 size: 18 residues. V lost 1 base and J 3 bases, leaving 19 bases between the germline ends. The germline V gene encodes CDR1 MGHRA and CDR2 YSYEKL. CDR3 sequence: CASSQVPGYGTHNQPQHF. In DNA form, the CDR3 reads TGCGCCAGCAGCCAAGTCCCTGGTTATGGGACCCACAATCAGCCCCAGCATTTT.

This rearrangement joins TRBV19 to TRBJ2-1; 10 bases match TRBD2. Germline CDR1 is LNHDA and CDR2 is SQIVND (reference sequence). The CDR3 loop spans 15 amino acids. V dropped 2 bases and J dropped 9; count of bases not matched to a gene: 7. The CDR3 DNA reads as TGTGCCAGTAGTATAACGGCTAGCGGGAGTCGTGAGCAGTTCTTC. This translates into CASSITASGSREQFF.

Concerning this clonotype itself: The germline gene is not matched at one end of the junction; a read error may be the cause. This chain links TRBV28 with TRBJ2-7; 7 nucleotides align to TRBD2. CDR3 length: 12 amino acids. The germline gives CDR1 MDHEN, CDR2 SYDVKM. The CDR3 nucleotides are TGTGCCAGCAGTTTATCTCTAGCGGACCTGCACTTC. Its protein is CASSLSLADLHF.

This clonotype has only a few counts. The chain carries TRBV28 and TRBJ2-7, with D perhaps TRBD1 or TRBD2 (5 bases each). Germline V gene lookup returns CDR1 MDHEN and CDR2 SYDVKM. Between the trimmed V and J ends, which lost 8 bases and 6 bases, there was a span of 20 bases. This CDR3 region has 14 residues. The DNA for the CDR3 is TGTGCCAGCCGAAGAGGGCGCTGGGGCCCCGAGCAGTACTTC. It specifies CASRRGRWGPEQYF.

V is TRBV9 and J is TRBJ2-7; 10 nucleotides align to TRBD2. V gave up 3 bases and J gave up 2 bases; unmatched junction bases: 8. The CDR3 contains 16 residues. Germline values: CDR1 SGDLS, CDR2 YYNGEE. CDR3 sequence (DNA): TGTGCCAGCAGCGCCTCAAAACTAGCGGGGACCTACGAGCAGTACTTC. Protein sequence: CASSASKLAGTYEQYF. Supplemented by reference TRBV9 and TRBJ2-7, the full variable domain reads DSGVTQTPKHLITATGQRVTLRCSPRSGDLSVYWYQQSLDQGLQFLIQYYNGEERAKGNILERFSAQQFPDLHSELNLSSLELGDSALYFCASSASKLAGTYEQYFGPGTRLTVT.